The clone carrying this T cell receptor (beta chain) was counted at least ten times. Antigen specificity is unknown. This record belongs to a study of T cell repertoires in cytomegalovirus infection. Study summary: HLA-B-restricted CMV epitopes that are well studied, plus recently identified HLA-C-restricted ones, were used by the study. It can be stated that public TCR beta signatures indicated CMV infection as well as a matching HLA type.

The ends lost 7 bases at V and 4 bases at J; junction bases unmatched: 15. The CDR3 loop spans 17 amino acids. Findings and limits, study-wide: HLA-C-restricted CMV-specific TCR beta clonotypes were dominant in the ex vivo response. Cumulative public TCR beta family frequency identified CMV carriers with the relevant HLA.

TCRdb re-called the reads through MiXCR, storing one row per CDR3 protein. The data show 700,000 to 900,000 distinct CDR3 sequences, 25% to 30% seen once. The sequences come from cultured CD8+ T cells from PBMCs, collected from culture after CMV antigen stimulation. This TCR was recovered from a human donor in good health (CMV status not recorded). Some clones in this sample may be carry-over from other donors' samples. The chain has TRBV12-3 or TRBV12-4 and TRBJ1-3; 8 positions match TRBD1. The CDR3 coding sequence is TGTGCCAGCATCCCAACCTCCGGCAGGGGGCTGGGAAACACCATATATTTT. It encodes CASIPTSGRGLGNTIYF.